This TCR beta chain derives from a study of shared T cell receptors in the human thymus. This CDR3 is 15 amino acids long. The V end lost 5 bases, the J end lost 1 base, and 15 bases lay between the germline ends. Per germline, CDR1 MDHEN and CDR2 SYDVKM. The method was immunoSEQ multiplex PCR; TCRdb's version includes in-frame clones alone and lacks a portion of them. Here the sample spans 700,000 to 750,000 clones, 80% to 90% being singletons. This sample also belongs to another study, concerning human thymus T cells.

This TCR derives from a girl in the first two years of life with a congenital heart defect. Sample: thymocytes. The chain links TRBV28 to TRBJ2-7; D may be TRBD2 (6 bases). The CDR3 is CASSRWAGKSYEQYF. In DNA, the CDR3 is TGTGCCAGCAGTCGGTGGGCGGGGAAATCCTACGAGCAGTACTTC. The entire variable domain, with the rest obtained from reference TRBV28 and TRBJ2-7, is as follows: DVKVTQSSRYLVKRTGEKVFLECVQDMDHENMFWYRQDPGLGLRLIYFSYDVKMKEKGDIPEGYSVSREKKERFSLILESASTNQTSMYLCASSRWAGKSYEQYFGPGTRLTVT.